This T cell receptor (beta chain) emerged from a study of PD-1 blockade in mismatch repair-deficient tumors. Findings of the study overall: Tumor-resident clones, often absent from pretreatment blood, expanded after pembrolizumab and then contracted.

Produced via immunoSEQ multiplex PCR; TCRdb's table is partial and in-frame only. The sample lists around 120,000 clones, about 85% occurring once. The CDR3 sequence is 16 residues long. Germline CDR1 SGHVS, CDR2 FNYEAQ. Trimming removed 2 bases at V and 5 bases at J, with 18 bases between. PCR or immunohistochemistry showed mismatch repair deficiency in every enrolled patient. To note about this clone: Its antigen is unknown.

The rearrangement joins TRBV7-6 to TRBJ2-5, with D possibly matching TRBD1 (6 bases). The receptor comes from an adult with mismatch repair-deficient cancer. The sequenced sample was peripheral blood, obtained 44 weeks after starting pembrolizumab. The DNA of the CDR3 is TGTGCCAGCAGCTTAAATGGGGGCGGGTCGGGGGAGACCCAGTACTTC. This sequence encodes CASSLNGGGSGETQYF.